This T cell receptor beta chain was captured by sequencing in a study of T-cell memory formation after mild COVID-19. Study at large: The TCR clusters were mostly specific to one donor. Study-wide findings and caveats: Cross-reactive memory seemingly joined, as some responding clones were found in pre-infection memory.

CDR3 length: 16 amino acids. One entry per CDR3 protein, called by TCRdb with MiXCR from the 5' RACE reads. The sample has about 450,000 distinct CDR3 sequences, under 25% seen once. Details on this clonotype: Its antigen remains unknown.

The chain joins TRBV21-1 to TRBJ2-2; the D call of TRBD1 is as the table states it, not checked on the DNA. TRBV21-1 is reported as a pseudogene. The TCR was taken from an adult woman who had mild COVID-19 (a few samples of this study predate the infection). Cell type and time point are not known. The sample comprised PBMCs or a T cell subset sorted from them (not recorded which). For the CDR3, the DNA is TGTGCCAGCAGCAAAGCGGATCCTAGGGGCACCGGGGAGCTGTTTTTT. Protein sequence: CASSKADPRGTGELFF.